The table lists the clone carrying this T cell receptor (beta chain) with many counts. The data were obtained in a study of Graves' ophthalmopathy and Graves' hyperthyroidism. RNA transcripts were the template, and TCR beta CDR3 regions were amplified from them. HTBI-primed first-round RT-PCR preceded second-round multiplex PCR. MiXCR, applied by TCRdb to the multiplex PCR reads, yields one record per CDR3 protein. Among more than 300,000 distinct CDR3 sequences listed, approximately 15% were seen once. Germline V gene data show CDR1 as MGHRA and CDR2 as YSYEKL. CDR3 length equals 16 residues. After removal of 0 bases from V and 7 bases from J, the junction contained 10 bases not matched to a gene.

Sample: peripheral blood. The V call is TRBV4-1, the J call TRBJ2-5, with 8 nucleotides matching TRBD1. This receptor was taken from a woman aged 18-35 years with stable Graves' hyperthyroidism. The CDR3 reads CASSQDGDRTSGTQYF. The CDR3 DNA reads TGCGCCAGCAGCCAAGATGGGGACAGGACGAGCGGGACCCAGTACTTC.